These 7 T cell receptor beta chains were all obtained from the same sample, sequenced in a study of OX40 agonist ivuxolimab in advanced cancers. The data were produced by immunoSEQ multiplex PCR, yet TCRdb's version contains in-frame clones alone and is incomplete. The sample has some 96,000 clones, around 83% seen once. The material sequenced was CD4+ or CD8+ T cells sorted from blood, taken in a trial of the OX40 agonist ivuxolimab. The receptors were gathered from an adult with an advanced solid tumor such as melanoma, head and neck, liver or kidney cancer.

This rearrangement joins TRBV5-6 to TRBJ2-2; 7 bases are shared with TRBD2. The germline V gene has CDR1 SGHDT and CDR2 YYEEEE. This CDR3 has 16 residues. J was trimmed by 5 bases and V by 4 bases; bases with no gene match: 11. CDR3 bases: TGTGCCAGCAGCCAAAGACTAGCAGGGCGAACCGGGGAGCTGTTTTTT. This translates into CASSQRLAGRTGELFF. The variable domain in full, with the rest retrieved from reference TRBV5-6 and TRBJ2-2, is DAGVTQSPTHLIKTRGQQVTLRCSPKSGHDTVSWYQQALGQGPQFIFQYYEEEERQRGNFPDRFSGHQFPNYSSELNVNALLLGDSALYLCASSQRLAGRTGELFFGEGSRLTVL.

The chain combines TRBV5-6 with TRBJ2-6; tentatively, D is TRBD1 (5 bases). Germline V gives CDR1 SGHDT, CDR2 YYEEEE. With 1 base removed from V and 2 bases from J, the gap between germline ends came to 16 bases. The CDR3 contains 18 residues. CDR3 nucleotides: TGTGCCAGCAGCTTGACAGGCAGCTACTCGCCTGGGGCCAACGTCCTGACTTTC. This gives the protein CASSLTGSYSPGANVLTF.

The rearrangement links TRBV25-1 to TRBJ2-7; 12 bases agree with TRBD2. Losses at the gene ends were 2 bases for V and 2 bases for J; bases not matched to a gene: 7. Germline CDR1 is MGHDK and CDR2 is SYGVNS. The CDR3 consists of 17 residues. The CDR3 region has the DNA TGTGCCAGCAGTGAAAATCCCCTAGCGGGAGGGCCCTACGAGCAGTACTTC. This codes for CASSENPLAGGPYEQYF.

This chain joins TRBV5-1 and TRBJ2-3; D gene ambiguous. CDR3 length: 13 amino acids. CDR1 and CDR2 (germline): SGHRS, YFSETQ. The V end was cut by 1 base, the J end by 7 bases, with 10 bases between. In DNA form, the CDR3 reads TGCGCCAGCAGCTTGTGGTCGGGTTATACGCAGTATTTT. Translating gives CASSLWSGYTQYF.

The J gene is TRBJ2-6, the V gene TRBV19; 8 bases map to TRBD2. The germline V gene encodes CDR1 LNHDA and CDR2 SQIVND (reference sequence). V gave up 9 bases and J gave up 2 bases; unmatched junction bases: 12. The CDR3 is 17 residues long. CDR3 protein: CASSPAGRAAGANVLTF. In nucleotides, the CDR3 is TGTGCCAGCTCCCCAGCCGGGAGGGCCGCTGGGGCCAACGTCCTGACTTTC.

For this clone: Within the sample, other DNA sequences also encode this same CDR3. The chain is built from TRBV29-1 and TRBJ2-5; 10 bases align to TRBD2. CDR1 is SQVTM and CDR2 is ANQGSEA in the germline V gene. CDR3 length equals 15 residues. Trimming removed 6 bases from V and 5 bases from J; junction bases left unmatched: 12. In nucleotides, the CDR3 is TGCAGCGTGGGGGGGGGTAGCGGGAGGTCTGAGACCCAGTACTTC. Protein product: CSVGGGSGRSETQYF.

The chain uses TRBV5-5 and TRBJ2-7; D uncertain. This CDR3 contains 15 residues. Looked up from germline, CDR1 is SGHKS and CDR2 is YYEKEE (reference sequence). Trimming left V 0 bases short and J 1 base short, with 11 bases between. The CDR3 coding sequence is TGTGCCAGCAGCTTGGGATTGGCCCTATCCTACGAGCAGTACTTC. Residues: CASSLGLALSYEQYF.